The following is a T cell receptor beta chain sequence with its context. In the original processing: Using reference gene primer amplification, nucleated cell counts were estimated. Libraries were prepared by immunoSEQ multiplex PCR; TCRdb keeps only in-frame clonotypes and omits some of them. V and J calls and clone size are given by that table; D and trimming were obtained from the DNA. Here the sample spans a few hundred thousand clones, around 85% being singletons. Grouping used clinical history reported by participants in a survey and questionnaire. This sample was taken from a study of blood T cell repertoires in COVID-19. The material sequenced was PBMCs or T cells enriched from blood (not recorded which). The receptor was derived from a woman in her sixties or seventies who had recovered from COVID-19.

The CDR3 DNA sequence: TGCGCCAGCAGCGCCTTCCTCAGGGGTTATGGCTACACCTTC. It specifies CASSAFLRGYGYTF. The chain combines TRBV4-1 with TRBJ1-2, with D perhaps matching TRBD1 (6 bases). This CDR3 is 14 amino acids long. V was pared by 5 bases and J by 5 bases, with 15 bases between. Germline CDR1 reads MGHRA; CDR2 reads YSYEKL.